The sequence of this T cell receptor (beta chain) was determined in a study of human T cells and chemical hapten exposure (dated by TCRdb to 2020 to 2023). Background for the entire study: For sensitization, 2% DPC in acetone was applied to a 2 cm by 2 cm area of upper inner arm skin. Throughout the roughly 25-week study period, patients were also given weekly therapeutic DPC doses on the scalp. Patch tests used Finn chambers with 0.01% DPC on the upper back, scored after 6 days by International Contact Dermatitis Research Group standards. The patient cohort, mostly female, included alopecia areata with under or over 50% scalp involvement, alopecia totalis and alopecia universalis. Libraries were pooled for sequencing, and variation in per-sample TCR yields was attributed mainly to small differences in library volumes within the pool. This study followed changes in the peripheral blood TCR repertoire in vivo during primary and secondary sensitization of alopecia patients to the hapten diphenylcyclopropenone (DPC). Blood samples were taken from patients before sensitization (week 0) and at 2, 6 and about 24 weeks after DPC sensitization. About 29 alopecia patients gave blood for TCR sequencing at one to four time points (pre-sensitization, 2, 6 and 24 weeks). General conclusions and limits of the study: After repeated subsampling, changes were observed in the strength of the expansion versus patch-test correlation and in the threshold at which the correlation became significant. Expanded TCRs formed significantly more large CDR3 similarity clusters than pre-sensitization or healthy control sets, consistent with antigen-driven responses. DPC sensitization did not change the number of TCRs with a frequency above 1 in 1000, and there was no evidence of changes in global repertoire structure. A positive correlation was found between the number of PT1 expanded TCRs and patch test score, with significance reached at thresholds 8, 16 and 32 but not 4. Because all patients had alopecia, a presumed autoimmune disease, the immune response of the patients might differ from that of healthy individuals.

Library preparation was by RACE. Sequencer: NextSeq 500. During library preparation, unique molecular identifiers were attached to individual cDNA molecules so that TCRs could be counted in a quantitative, reproducible way. For every blood RNA sample, sequencing covered both the TCR alpha and TCR beta chains. Per the authors' processing: The median number of TCRs per sample was some 100,000, ranging from 23,224 to 690,600. V, J and CDR3 annotation of the TCR reads was carried out using the Decombinator software suite. To make PS versus PT1 abundance plots, every sample was subsampled to the same number of TCRs (28,000). Expanded TCRs were defined as absent before sensitization and observed at least eight times at the 2-week time point. In TCRdb, the public reads were trimmed at Q25 with fastp and aligned with MiXCR, with productive beta chains retained. Each record represents a unique CDR3 protein, reported with the most common genes and DNA among its rows. The V and J calls and clone size are TCRdb's, not the authors'. The sample profile shows approximately 400,000 distinct CDR3 sequences; more than 4.5% of them were found once. The ten largest clones take up 2.6% of the sample.

The sample's time point label, in plain terms: pre-sensitization, week 0. What this sample's treatment or condition label stands for: therapeutic diphenylcyclopropenone sensitization with weekly scalp DPC. At each patch-test visit, blood was drawn before the patch test was applied. Patients were eligible if aged 18 to 70, diagnosed with alopecia and judged suitable for DPC therapy, and pregnant patients were excluded. Total RNA was extracted from unfractionated whole blood that had been collected in Tempus Blood RNA tubes. Worth noting for this clonotype: The antigen this receptor binds is unknown. There are no base qualities to consult, and no much larger clone falls within one base.

The specimen was whole blood, collected in connection with sensitization to the hapten diphenylcyclopropenone (DPC). The clonotype comes from a woman in her 50s with alopecia areata. Some clones in this sample may be carry-over from other donors' samples.

The CDR3 protein sequence reads: CASSRDPASYEQYF. Read as DNA, the sequence is TGTGCCAGCAGCCGGGACCCGGCCTCCTACGAGCAGTACTTC. The sequence is built from TRBV7-2 and TRBJ2-7; the D call is tentative, TRBD1 or TRBD2, as each matches 5 bases. The germline V gene specifies SGHTA as CDR1 and FQGNSA as CDR2. The CDR3 starts with the cysteine, ends with the phenylalanine, and has 14 residues. The DNA shown is the 42-base CDR3, in frame from base 1. The germline ends are 11 bases apart after V is trimmed by 5 bases and J by 0 bases.